This entry lists 21 T cell receptor beta chains sequenced from one sample in a study of blood T cell repertoires in COVID-19. Profiled with immunoSEQ multiplex PCR; TCRdb holds only in-frame clones, not every one. The sample includes over 300,000 clones, 65% to 90% seen only once; the top ten take 8.5% to 12%. The sequenced material came from PBMCs or T cells enriched from blood (not recorded which). These receptors were collected from a woman younger than 30 who had recovered from COVID-19.

The rearrangement links TRBV29-1 to TRBJ1-2, with 8 bases fitting TRBD1. The CDR3 length is 12 residues. The V and J ends lost 7 bases and 2 bases, in that order; junction bases with no gene match: 3. Germline values: CDR1 SQVTM, CDR2 ANQGSEA. CDR3 DNA sequence: TGCAGCGCCCAGGGGGCCAACTATGGCTACACCTTC. Encoded protein: CSAQGANYGYTF.

The rearrangement uses TRBV5-6 and TRBJ2-5; maybe TRBD1 (6 bases). The V end was cut by 6 bases, the J end by 5 bases, with 14 bases between. The CDR3 has 13 amino acids. CDR1 is SGHDT, CDR2 YYEEEE, per germline. The CDR3 DNA sequence: TGTGCCAGCACCGCTCAGGGGTTCGAGACCCAGTACTTC. This encodes CASTAQGFETQYF.

The J gene is TRBJ1-1, the V gene TRBV6-2 or TRBV6-3; 9 bases are a match to TRBD1. The CDR3 has 15 amino acids. Germline V gives CDR1 MNHEY, CDR2 SVGEGT. V lost 2 bases, J lost 4 bases, and 5 bases stayed unmatched. This chain's CDR3 is CASSYPSTGGTEAFF. For the CDR3, the DNA is TGTGCCAGCAGTTACCCGTCGACAGGGGGCACTGAAGCTTTCTTT.

The chain joins TRBV6-2 or TRBV6-3 to TRBJ2-7; TRBD1 matches 8 bases. V was clipped by 2 bases and J by 2 bases; unmatched bases: 5. Per the germline V gene, CDR1 is MNHEY and CDR2 is SVGEGT. The CDR3 runs 15 residues. The CDR3 loop reads CASSYGPDRAYEQYF. Written as DNA, the CDR3 is TGTGCCAGCAGTTACGGACCGGACAGGGCCTACGAGCAGTACTTC.

There are a few counts of this clone. The chain has TRBV7-9 and TRBJ1-1, with D unclear. Germline CDR1 reads SEHNR; CDR2 reads FQNEAQ (reference sequence). This CDR3 has 13 residues. Trimming removed 4 bases at V and 1 base at J, with 7 bases between. The CDR3 here is CASSYIPNTEAFF. The CDR3 DNA reads as TGTGCCAGCAGCTACATCCCGAACACTGAAGCTTTCTTT.

This chain uses TRBV2 with TRBJ2-7; 8 bases map to TRBD2. The trim removed 6 bases at V and 2 bases at J, leaving 6 bases unmatched. Germline CDR1 reads SNHLY; CDR2 reads FYNNEI. There are 14 residues in the CDR3. The chain's CDR3 is CASSTAGDPYEQYF. The CDR3 DNA follows: TGTGCCAGCAGCACAGCGGGAGACCCCTACGAGCAGTACTTC. The full variable domain, its missing parts supplied by reference TRBV2 and TRBJ2-7, is EPEVTQTPSHQVTQMGQEVILRCVPISNHLYFYWYRQILGQKVEFLVSFYNNEISEKSEIFDDQFSVERPDGSNFTLKIRSTKLEDSAMYFCASSTAGDPYEQYFGPGTRLTVT.

The CDR3 nucleotides read TGTGCCAGCAGTCCGATCGGGGGGAACCAGTATAATTCACCCCTCCACTTT. Its translation is CASSPIGGNQYNSPLHF. The genes are TRBV28 and TRBJ1-6, with D possibly being TRBD1 (5 bases). This CDR3 is built from 17 residues. The V end was cut by 5 bases, the J end by 4 bases, with 18 bases between. CDR1 is MDHEN and CDR2 is SYDVKM in the germline V gene.

The genes are TRBV7-2 and TRBJ1-2; tentative D call: TRBD1 (5 bases). V dropped 6 bases and J dropped 4 bases, with 21 bases sitting between them. The germline V gene encodes CDR1 SGHTA and CDR2 FQGNSA. CDR3 length equals 16 residues. This chain's CDR3 is CASSRLGGVTGYGYTF. The CDR3 DNA follows: TGTGCCAGCAGTCGGCTCGGGGGGGTAACGGGCTATGGCTACACCTTC.

The chain carries TRBV7-9 and TRBJ1-5; the match to TRBD1 covers 7 bases. The length of the CDR3 is 14 residues. Germline V gene sequence: CDR1 SEHNR, CDR2 FQNEAQ (reference sequence). The trim removed 3 bases at V and 9 bases at J, leaving 8 bases unmatched. The CDR3: CASSFTGVVGPQHF. DNA for the CDR3: TGTGCCAGCAGCTTCACAGGGGTCGTGGGGCCCCAGCATTTT.

V and J are TRBV5-6 and TRBJ1-2; D not certain. Between the trimmed V and J ends, which lost 0 bases and 4 bases, there was a span of 13 bases. CDR3 size: 15 residues. CDR1 and CDR2 (germline): SGHDT, YYEEEE. CDR3 amino acids: CASSLEAAGLYGYTF. CDR3 coding DNA: TGTGCCAGCAGCTTGGAAGCAGCGGGCCTCTATGGCTACACCTTC.

The V gene is TRBV10-3, the J gene TRBJ1-1; D uncertain. The V and J ends lost 4 bases and 9 bases respectively, with 12 bases between them. The CDR3 covers 12 residues. Germline assignment: CDR1 ENHRY and CDR2 SYGVKD. This CDR3 is CAISGQTGKAFF. The CDR3, as DNA: TGTGCCATCAGTGGTCAGACGGGGAAAGCTTTCTTT.

The chain recombines TRBV5-6 with TRBJ1-1, with 7 bases identical to TRBD1. The V and J ends lost 1 base and 1 base, in that order; junction bases with no gene match: 4. Germline CDR1 reads SGHDT; CDR2 reads YYEEEE. This CDR3 contains 15 residues. The CDR3 coding sequence is TGTGCCAGCAGCTTGAATGACAGGGAGAACACTGAAGCTTTCTTT. Its protein product is CASSLNDRENTEAFF.

This sequence joins TRBV5-1 and TRBJ2-7, with 9 bases lining up with TRBD2. V lost 8 bases, J lost 7 bases, and 16 bases stayed unmatched. This CDR3 contains 15 residues. Germline V gene data show CDR1 as SGHRS and CDR2 as YFSETQ. CDR3 loop: CASIANAGGPGEQYF. DNA for the CDR3: TGCGCCAGTATAGCAAATGCGGGAGGGCCGGGAGAGCAGTACTTC.

V is TRBV5-8 and J is TRBJ1-1; maybe TRBD1 (5 bases). In germline, CDR1 is SGHTS, CDR2 YDEGEE. The CDR3 length is 14 residues. Deletions cut 3 bases from V and 1 base from J, with 10 bases between. The CDR3 DNA reads TGTGCCAGCAGCTGGATGACAGCGAACACTGAAGCTTTCTTT. This translates into CASSWMTANTEAFF.

This clone was observed a single time. This chain uses TRBV6-5 with TRBJ1-6; no reliable D call. Germline values: CDR1 MNHEY, CDR2 SVGAGI. This CDR3 has 14 residues. The ends were cut back, 3 bases at V and 7 bases at J, with 10 bases in the middle. This chain's CDR3 is CASSYTRENSPLHF. DNA of the CDR3: TGTGCCAGCAGTTATACAAGGGAGAATTCACCCCTCCACTTT.

The chain links TRBV29-1 to TRBJ1-1; D gene unclear. The CDR3 is 14 amino acids. Trimming took 5 bases from V and 3 from J, leaving 16 bases between them. Germline V lookup: CDR1 SQVTM, CDR2 ANQGSEA. The CDR3 nucleotides read TGCAGCGTTCGAACAGCCCTCTATGACACTGAAGCTTTCTTT. Residues: CSVRTALYDTEAFF.

The chain combines TRBV7-6 with TRBJ1-1, with unresolved D. Germline V gives CDR1 SGHVS, CDR2 FNYEAQ. This CDR3 is built from 14 residues. Trimming took off 5 bases at V and 1 base at J, with 11 bases between the two ends. CDR3 coding DNA: TGTGCCAGCAGCAGAGTGGCGGAGAACACTGAAGCTTTCTTT. Protein product: CASSRVAENTEAFF.

This chain uses TRBV2 with TRBJ1-1; D call uncertain. Germline V gives CDR1 SNHLY, CDR2 FYNNEI. The CDR3 runs 10 residues. Trimming took off 9 bases at V and 10 bases at J, with 12 bases between the two ends. The CDR3 here is CASLLSRAFF. The DNA of the CDR3 is TGTGCCAGTTTACTATCTCGAGCTTTCTTT.

This clone was seen once. This rearrangement joins TRBV28 to TRBJ1-4, with D perhaps TRBD1 (5 bases). V lost 3 bases, J lost 2 bases, and 10 bases lay in between. This CDR3 is 15 amino acids long. Germline values: CDR1 MDHEN, CDR2 SYDVKM. The CDR3 loop reads CASSFEGATNEKLFF. As DNA, the CDR3 is TGTGCCAGCAGTTTTGAAGGGGCGACTAATGAAAAACTGTTTTTT.

The rearrangement links TRBV6-5 to TRBJ1-2; possibly TRBD1 for D (6 bases). This CDR3 has 15 residues. V was shortened by 7 bases and J by 6 bases, with 21 bases between the two germline ends. Per germline, CDR1 MNHEY and CDR2 SVGAGI. CDR3 DNA sequence: TGTGCCAGCACCCGAGGTTGGGGGCAATTCGATGGCTACACCTTC. As protein: CASTRGWGQFDGYTF.

V and J are TRBV19 and TRBJ2-7; D is undetermined. The CDR3 runs to 12 residues. The germline gives CDR1 LNHDA, CDR2 SQIVND (reference sequence). V was cut by 6 bases and J by 6 bases, with 12 bases left in between. The CDR3 protein is CASSPNFGEQYF. The CDR3 nucleotides read TGTGCCAGTAGCCCCAACTTCGGCGAGCAGTACTTC. Full variable domain (missing parts from reference TRBV19 and TRBJ2-7): DGGITQSPKYLFRKEGQNVTLSCEQNLNHDAMYWYRQDPGQGLRLIYYSQIVNDFQKGDIAEGYSVSREKKESFPLTVTSAQKNPTAFYLCASSPNFGEQYFGPGTRLTVT.